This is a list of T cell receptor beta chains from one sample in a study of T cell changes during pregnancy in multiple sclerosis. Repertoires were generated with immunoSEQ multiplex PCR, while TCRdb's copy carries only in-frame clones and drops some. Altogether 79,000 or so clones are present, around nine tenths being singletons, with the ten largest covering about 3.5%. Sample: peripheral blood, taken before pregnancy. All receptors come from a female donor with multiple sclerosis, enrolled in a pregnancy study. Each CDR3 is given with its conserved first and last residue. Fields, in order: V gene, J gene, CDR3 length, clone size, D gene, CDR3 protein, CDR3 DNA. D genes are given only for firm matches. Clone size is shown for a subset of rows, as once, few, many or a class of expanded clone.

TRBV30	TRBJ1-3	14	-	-	CAWRGRGTGNTIYF	TGTGCCTGGAGGGGCAGGGGCACTGGAAACACCATATATTTT
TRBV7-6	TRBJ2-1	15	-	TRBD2	CASSSGGREVNEQFF	TGTGCCAGCAGCTCGGGAGGGAGGGAGGTAAATGAGCAGTTCTTC
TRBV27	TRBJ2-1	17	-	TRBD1	CASRLKPGTGIYNEQFF	TGTGCCAGCAGGCTTAAACCCGGGACAGGAATTTACAATGAGCAGTTCTTC
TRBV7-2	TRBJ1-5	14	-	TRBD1	CASSLGTGRQPQHF	TGTGCCAGCAGCTTGGGGACAGGGCGTCAGCCCCAGCATTTT
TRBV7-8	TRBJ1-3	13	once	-	CASSLVQGNTIYF	TGTGCCAGCAGCTTAGTCCAGGGAAACACCATATATTTT
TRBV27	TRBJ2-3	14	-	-	CASATSTSTDTQYF	TGTGCCAGCGCTACTAGCACTAGCACAGATACGCAGTATTTT
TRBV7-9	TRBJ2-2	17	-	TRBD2	CASSLSLAGGSTGELFF	TGTGCCAGCAGCTTAAGTCTAGCGGGGGGAAGCACCGGGGAGCTGTTTTTT
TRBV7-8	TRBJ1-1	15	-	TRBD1	CASSLGDRFADEAFF	TGTGCCAGCAGCTTAGGGGACAGGTTCGCTGATGAAGCTTTCTTT
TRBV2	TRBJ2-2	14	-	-	CASRSLSNTGELFF	TGTGCCAGCAGGTCCCTCTCGAACACCGGGGAGCTGTTTTTT
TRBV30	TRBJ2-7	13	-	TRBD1	CACGRDSSYEQYF	TGTGCCTGCGGCCGGGACAGCTCCTACGAGCAGTACTTC
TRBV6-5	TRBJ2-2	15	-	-	CASRRLQGQAGELFF	TGTGCCAGCAGGCGCCTGCAGGGTCAAGCCGGGGAGCTGTTTTTT
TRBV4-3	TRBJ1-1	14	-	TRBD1	CASSQGDSRVQAFF	TGCGCCAGCAGCCAGGGGGACAGTAGAGTTCAGGCTTTCTTT
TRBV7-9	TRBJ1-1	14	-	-	CASSLEGGDTEAFF	TGTGCCAGCAGCTTAGAAGGGGGGGACACTGAAGCTTTCTTT
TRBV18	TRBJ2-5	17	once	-	CASSPSQAGDKGETQYF	TGTGCCAGCTCACCATCCCAGGCAGGGGATAAGGGGGAGACCCAGTACTTC
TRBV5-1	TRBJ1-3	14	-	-	CASSPGQAGNTIYF	TGCGCCAGCAGCCCGGGACAAGCTGGAAACACCATATATTTT
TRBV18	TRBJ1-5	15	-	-	CASSLTAVTDQPQHF	TGTGCCAGCTCACTGACAGCTGTAACTGATCAGCCCCAGCATTTT
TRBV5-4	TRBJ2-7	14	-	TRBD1	CASSLGQGAYEQYF	TGTGCCAGCAGCTTGGGACAGGGGGCCTACGAGCAGTACTTC
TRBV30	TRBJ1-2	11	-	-	CAWGSGLRGTF	TGTGCCTGGGGGTCCGGACTTCGGGGCACCTTC
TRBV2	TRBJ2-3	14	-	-	CASSPAVSTDTQYF	TGTGCCAGCAGTCCGGCGGTAAGCACAGATACGCAGTATTTT
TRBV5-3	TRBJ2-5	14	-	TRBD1	CARSLDRGEETQYF	TGTGCCAGAAGCTTGGACAGGGGAGAAGAGACCCAGTACTTC
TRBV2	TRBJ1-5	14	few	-	CASSEVDSNQPQHF	TGTGCCAGCAGTGAAGTAGATAGCAATCAGCCCCAGCATTTT
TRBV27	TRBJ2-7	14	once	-	CASSLSRGPYEQYF	TGTGCCAGCAGTTTATCCCGGGGTCCCTACGAGCAGTACTTC
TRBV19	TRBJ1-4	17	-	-	CASSIQTMRSTNEKLFF	TGTGCCAGTAGTATACAGACAATGAGATCAACTAATGAAAAACTGTTTTTT
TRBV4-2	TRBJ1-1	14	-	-	CASSQDPLNTEAFF	TGTGCCAGCAGCCAAGATCCCCTTAACACTGAAGCTTTCTTT
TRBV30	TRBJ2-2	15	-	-	CAWSRRGTVSGELFF	TGTGCCTGGAGTAGGAGGGGCACTGTGAGCGGGGAGCTGTTTTTT
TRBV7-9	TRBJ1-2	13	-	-	CASSIAQIYGYTF	TGTGCCAGCAGCATAGCACAGATATATGGCTACACCTTC
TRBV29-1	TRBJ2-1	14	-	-	CSVESWGLKNEQFF	TGCAGCGTTGAAAGCTGGGGGCTGAAGAATGAGCAGTTCTTC
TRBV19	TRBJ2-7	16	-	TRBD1	CASSILLRDRDDEQYF	TGTGCCAGTAGTATTCTCCTCCGGGACAGGGATGACGAGCAGTACTTC
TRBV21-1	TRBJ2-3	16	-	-	CASSKDERPNTDTQYF	TGTGCCAGCAGCAAAGATGAGCGACCAAACACAGATACGCAGTATTTT